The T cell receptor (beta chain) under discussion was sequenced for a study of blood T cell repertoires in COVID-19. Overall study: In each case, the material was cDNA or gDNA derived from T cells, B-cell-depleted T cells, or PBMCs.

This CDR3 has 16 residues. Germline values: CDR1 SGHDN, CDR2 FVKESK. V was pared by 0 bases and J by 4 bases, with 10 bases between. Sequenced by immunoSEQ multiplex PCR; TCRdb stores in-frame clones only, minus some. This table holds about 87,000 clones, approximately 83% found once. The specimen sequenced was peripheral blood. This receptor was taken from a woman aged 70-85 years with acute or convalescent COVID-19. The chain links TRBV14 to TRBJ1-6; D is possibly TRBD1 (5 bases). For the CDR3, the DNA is TGTGCCAGCAGCCAAGATAAGGGGCGATATAATTCACCCCTCCACTTT. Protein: CASSQDKGRYNSPLHF.